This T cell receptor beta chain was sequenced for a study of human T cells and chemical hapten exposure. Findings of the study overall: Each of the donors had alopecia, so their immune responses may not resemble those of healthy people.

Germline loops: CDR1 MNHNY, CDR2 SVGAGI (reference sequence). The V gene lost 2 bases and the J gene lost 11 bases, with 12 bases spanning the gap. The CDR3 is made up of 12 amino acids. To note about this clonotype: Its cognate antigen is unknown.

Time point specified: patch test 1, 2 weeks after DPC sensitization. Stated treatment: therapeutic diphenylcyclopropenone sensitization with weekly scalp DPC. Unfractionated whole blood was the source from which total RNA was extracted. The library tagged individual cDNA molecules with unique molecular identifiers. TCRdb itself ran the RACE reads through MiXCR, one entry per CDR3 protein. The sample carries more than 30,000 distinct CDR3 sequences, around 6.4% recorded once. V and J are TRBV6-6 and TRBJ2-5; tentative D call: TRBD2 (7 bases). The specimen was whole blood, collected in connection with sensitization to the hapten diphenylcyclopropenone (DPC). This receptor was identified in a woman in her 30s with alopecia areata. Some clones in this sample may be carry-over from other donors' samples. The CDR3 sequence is CASSYGGGGQYF. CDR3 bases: TGTGCCAGCAGTTACGGGGGGGGCGGTCAGTACTTC.